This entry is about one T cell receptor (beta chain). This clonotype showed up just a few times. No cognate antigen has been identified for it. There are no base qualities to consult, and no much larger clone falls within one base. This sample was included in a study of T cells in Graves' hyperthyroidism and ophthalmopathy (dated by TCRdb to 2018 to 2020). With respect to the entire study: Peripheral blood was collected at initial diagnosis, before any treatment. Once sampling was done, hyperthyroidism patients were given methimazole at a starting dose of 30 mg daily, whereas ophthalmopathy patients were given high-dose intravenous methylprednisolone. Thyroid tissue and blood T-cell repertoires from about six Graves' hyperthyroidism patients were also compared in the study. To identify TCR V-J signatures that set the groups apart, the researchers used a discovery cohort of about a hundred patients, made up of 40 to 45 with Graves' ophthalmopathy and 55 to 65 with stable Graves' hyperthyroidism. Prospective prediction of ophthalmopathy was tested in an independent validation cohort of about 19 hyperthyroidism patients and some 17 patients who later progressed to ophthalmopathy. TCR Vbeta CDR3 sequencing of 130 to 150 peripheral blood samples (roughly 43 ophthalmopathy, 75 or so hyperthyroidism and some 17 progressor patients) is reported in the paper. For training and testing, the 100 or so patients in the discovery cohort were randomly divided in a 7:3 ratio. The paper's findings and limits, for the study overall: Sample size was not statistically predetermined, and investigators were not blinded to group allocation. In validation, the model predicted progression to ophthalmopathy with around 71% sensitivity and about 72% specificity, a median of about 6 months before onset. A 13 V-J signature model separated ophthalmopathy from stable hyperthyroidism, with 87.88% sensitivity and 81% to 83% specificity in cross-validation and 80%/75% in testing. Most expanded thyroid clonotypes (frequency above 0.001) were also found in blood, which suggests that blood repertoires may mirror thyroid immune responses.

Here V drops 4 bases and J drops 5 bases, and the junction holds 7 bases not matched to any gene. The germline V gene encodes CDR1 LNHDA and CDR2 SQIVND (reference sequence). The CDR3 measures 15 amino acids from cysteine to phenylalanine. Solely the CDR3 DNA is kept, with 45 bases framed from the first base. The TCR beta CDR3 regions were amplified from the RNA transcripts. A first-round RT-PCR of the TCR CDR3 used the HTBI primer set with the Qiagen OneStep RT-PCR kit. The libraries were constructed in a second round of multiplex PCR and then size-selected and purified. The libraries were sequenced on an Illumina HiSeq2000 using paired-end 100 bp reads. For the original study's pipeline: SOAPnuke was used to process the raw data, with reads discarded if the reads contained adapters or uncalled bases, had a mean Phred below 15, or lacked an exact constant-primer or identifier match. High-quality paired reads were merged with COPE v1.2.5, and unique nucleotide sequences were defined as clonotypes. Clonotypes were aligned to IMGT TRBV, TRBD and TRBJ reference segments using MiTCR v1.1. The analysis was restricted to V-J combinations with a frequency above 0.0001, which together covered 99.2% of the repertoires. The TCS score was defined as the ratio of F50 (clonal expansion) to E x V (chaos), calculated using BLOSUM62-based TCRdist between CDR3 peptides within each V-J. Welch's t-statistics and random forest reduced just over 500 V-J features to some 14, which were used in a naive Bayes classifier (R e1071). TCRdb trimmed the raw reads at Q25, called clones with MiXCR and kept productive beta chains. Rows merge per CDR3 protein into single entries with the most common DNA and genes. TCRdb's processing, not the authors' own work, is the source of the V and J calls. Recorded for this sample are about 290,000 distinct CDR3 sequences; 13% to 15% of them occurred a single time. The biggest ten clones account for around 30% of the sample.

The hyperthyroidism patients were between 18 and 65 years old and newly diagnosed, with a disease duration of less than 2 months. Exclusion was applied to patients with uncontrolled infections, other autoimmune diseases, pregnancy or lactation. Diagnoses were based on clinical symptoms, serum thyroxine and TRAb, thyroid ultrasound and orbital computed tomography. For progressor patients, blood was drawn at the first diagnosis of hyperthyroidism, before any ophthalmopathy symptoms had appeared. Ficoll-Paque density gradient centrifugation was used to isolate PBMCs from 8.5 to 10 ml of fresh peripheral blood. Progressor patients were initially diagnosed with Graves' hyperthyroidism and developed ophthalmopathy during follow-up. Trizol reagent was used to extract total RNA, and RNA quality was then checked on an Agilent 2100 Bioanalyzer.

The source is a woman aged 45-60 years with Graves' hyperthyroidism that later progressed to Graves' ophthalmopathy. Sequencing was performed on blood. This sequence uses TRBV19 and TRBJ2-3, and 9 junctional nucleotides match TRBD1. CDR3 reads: CASSTPGTGRDTQYF. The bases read TGTGCCAGTAGTACACCCGGGACAGGGAGAGATACGCAGTATTTT.